One and the same sample provided the 13 T cell receptor beta chains below, sequenced in a study of beta chain features in type 1 diabetes. Isolated RNA was reverse transcribed in full, so expressed TCRB transcripts were sequenced. The repertoire was sequenced with immunoSEQ multiplex PCR; TCRdb's copy has only in-frame clones and lacks some. The sample yields more than 300,000 clones, roughly 16% seen once. The material sequenced was naive CD4+ T cells from blood. The receptors stem from a woman between 18 and 30 years old in good health.

The chain employs TRBV7-8 and TRBJ2-5; the D gene is possibly TRBD1 (6 bases). Looked up from germline, CDR1 is SGHVS and CDR2 is FQNEAQ. The CDR3 covers 14 residues. Trimming took 4 bases from V and 0 from J, leaving 9 bases between them. As DNA, the CDR3 is TGTGCCAGCAGCTGGGGGCAGGACCAAGAGACCCAGTACTTC. Translating gives CASSWGQDQETQYF.

In its sample, this clone was seen a few times. The V call is TRBV7-9, the J call TRBJ2-1; the match to TRBD2 covers 9 bases. The junction had 4 bases not matched to a gene; V was cut back by 5 bases and J by 2 bases. The CDR3 consists of 15 residues. Germline V gene data show CDR1 as SEHNR and CDR2 as FQNEAQ (reference sequence). CDR3 sequence reads: CASSLLAGAYNEQFF. CDR3 bases: TGTGCCAGCAGCCTATTAGCGGGAGCCTACAATGAGCAGTTCTTC.

This chain links TRBV4-1 with TRBJ2-1, with TRBD2 identical over 12 bases. From germline, CDR1 is MGHRA and CDR2 YSYEKL. J was trimmed by 4 bases and V by 0 bases; bases with no gene match: 4. The CDR3 totals 17 residues. For the CDR3, the DNA is TGCGCCAGCAGCCAAGAGATAGGGACTAGCGGGTACAATGAGCAGTTCTTC. This gives the protein CASSQEIGTSGYNEQFF.

This chain uses TRBV2 with TRBJ1-1; 8 bases match TRBD1. The germline V gene has CDR1 SNHLY and CDR2 FYNNEI. This CDR3 spans 15 amino acids. V was clipped by 8 bases and J by 3 bases; unmatched bases: 11. The CDR3, as DNA: TGTGCCAGCCTCATCCGGGACAGGTTTTACACTGAAGCTTTCTTT. It encodes CASLIRDRFYTEAFF.

The J gene is TRBJ2-1, the V gene TRBV27; 9 bases are a match to TRBD2. The germline CDR1 and CDR2 sequences are MNHEY and SMNVEV (reference sequence). Unmatched junction bases numbered 12, after V lost 2 bases and J lost 7 bases. The CDR3 totals 17 residues. CDR3 sequence: CASSLVSLAGPNNEQFF. CDR3 DNA sequence: TGTGCCAGCAGTTTAGTGAGTCTAGCGGGACCTAATAATGAGCAGTTCTTC.

The CDR3 region has the DNA TGCGCCAGCAGCTTGACTAGCGGGCCCAATGAGCAGTTCTTC. It specifies CASSLTSGPNEQFF. The V gene is TRBV5-1, the J gene TRBJ2-1, with 9 bases aligning to TRBD2. Germline V gives CDR1 SGHRS, CDR2 YFSETQ. The CDR3 is made up of 14 amino acids. V was pared by 1 base and J by 6 bases, with 2 bases of the junction left unmatched.

This clone was picked up a small number of times. V gene TRBV25-1 combines with J gene TRBJ2-5; no clear D gene. Germline CDR1 reads MGHDK; CDR2 reads SYGVNS. The V gene lost 2 bases and the J gene lost 2 bases, with 6 bases spanning the gap. The CDR3 length is 13 residues. CDR3 coding DNA: TGTGCCAGCAGTGAACACAGACAAGAGACCCAGTACTTC. Its protein is CASSEHRQETQYF.

This clone was seen a few times. The J gene is TRBJ2-5, the V gene TRBV29-1; 7 bases align to TRBD2. The CDR3 consists of 14 residues. The V gene's germline CDR1 is SQVTM and CDR2 ANQGSEA. Trimming cost V 4 bases and J 1 base; bases outside gene matches: 6. The CDR3 DNA reads TGCAGCGTTGCTGGGAGGGTAAGCCAAGAGACCCAGTACTTC. It is translated as CSVAGRVSQETQYF. Full variable domain (rest looked up from reference TRBV29-1 and TRBJ2-5): SAVISQKPSRDICQRGTSLTIQCQVDSQVTMMFWYRQQPGQSLTLIATANQGSEATYESGFVIDKFPISRPNLTFSTLTVSNMSPEDSSIYLCSVAGRVSQETQYFGPGTRLLVL.

This clone came up a few times. The J gene is TRBJ2-7, the V gene TRBV7-9; 8 bases fit TRBD2. The CDR3 runs to 14 residues. Germline trimming cut 2 bases from V and 3 bases from J; bases unmatched to any gene: 3. Germline V lookup: CDR1 SEHNR, CDR2 FQNEAQ (reference sequence). The CDR3 region has the DNA TGTGCCAGCAGCTTAACTAGCGGATACTACGAGCAGTACTTC. Its translation: CASSLTSGYYEQYF.

The genes are TRBV2 and TRBJ2-2; D possibly corresponds to TRBD1 (5 bases). Germline CDR1 and CDR2: SNHLY and FYNNEI. With 11 bases removed from V and 8 bases from J, the gap between germline ends came to 18 bases. The CDR3 has 13 residues. The CDR3 sequence is CAGHRMGLGELFF. In DNA, the CDR3 is TGTGCCGGCCACAGGATGGGATTGGGGGAGCTGTTTTTT.

V is TRBV13 and J is TRBJ2-2; 7 bases fit TRBD2. CDR3 length: 14 amino acids. After removal of 6 bases from V and 1 base from J, the junction contained 2 bases not matched to a gene. Germline V CDR1 and CDR2: PRHDT, FYEKMQ (reference sequence). The CDR3 reads CASRRTRNTGELFF. The CDR3 DNA reads TGTGCCAGCAGAAGGACTAGGAACACCGGGGAGCTGTTTTTT. The variable domain in full, completed from reference TRBV13 and TRBJ2-2, reads AAGVIQSPRHLIKEKRETATLKCYPIPRHDTVYWYQQGPGQDPQFLISFYEKMQSDKGSIPDRFSAQQFSDYHSELNMSSLELGDSALYFCASRRTRNTGELFFGEGSRLTVL.

The V gene is TRBV7-9, the J gene TRBJ2-3, with D perhaps TRBD2 (6 bases). V shed 3 bases and J shed 2 bases, with 9 bases lying between them. The length of the CDR3 is 14 residues. CDR1 is SEHNR, CDR2 FQNEAQ, per germline (reference sequence). CDR3 DNA sequence: TGTGCCAGCAGCTTCCGGGGGATCACAGATACGCAGTATTTT. It translates to CASSFRGITDTQYF.

This sequence joins TRBV2 and TRBJ2-6; D unclear. Trimming removed 2 bases from V and 0 bases from J, with 8 bases in between. Germline CDR1 is SNHLY and CDR2 is FYNNEI. The CDR3 contains 16 residues. CDR3 bases: TGTGCCAGCAGTGAAATCAGGCACTCTGGGGCCAACGTCCTGACTTTC. It yields the protein CASSEIRHSGANVLTF. Based on the CDR3 plus reference TRBV2 and TRBJ2-6, the full variable domain is EPEVTQTPSHQVTQMGQEVILRCVPISNHLYFYWYRQILGQKVEFLVSFYNNEISEKSEIFDDQFSVERPDGSNFTLKIRSTKLEDSAMYFCASSEIRHSGANVLTFGAGSRLTVL.